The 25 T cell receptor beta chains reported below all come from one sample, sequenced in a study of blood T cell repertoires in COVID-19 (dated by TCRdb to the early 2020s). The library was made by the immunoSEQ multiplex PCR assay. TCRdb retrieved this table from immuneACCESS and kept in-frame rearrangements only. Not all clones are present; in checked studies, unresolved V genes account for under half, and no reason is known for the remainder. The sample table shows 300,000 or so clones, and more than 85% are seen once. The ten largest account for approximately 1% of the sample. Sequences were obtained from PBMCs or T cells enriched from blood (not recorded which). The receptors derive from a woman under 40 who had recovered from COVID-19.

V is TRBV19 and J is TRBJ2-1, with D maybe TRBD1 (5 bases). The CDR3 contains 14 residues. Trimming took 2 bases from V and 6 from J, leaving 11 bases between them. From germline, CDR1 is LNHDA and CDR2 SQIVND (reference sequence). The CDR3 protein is CASSIQGSPNEQFF. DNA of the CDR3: TGTGCCAGTAGTATACAGGGCAGCCCCAATGAGCAGTTCTTC.

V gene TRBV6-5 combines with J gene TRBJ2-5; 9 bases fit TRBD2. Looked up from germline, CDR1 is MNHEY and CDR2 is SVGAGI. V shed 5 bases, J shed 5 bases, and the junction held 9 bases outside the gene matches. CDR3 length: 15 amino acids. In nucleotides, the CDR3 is TGTGCCAGCAGTCTGGGCGGGGGGGCCTATGAGACCCAGTACTTC. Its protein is CASSLGGGAYETQYF.

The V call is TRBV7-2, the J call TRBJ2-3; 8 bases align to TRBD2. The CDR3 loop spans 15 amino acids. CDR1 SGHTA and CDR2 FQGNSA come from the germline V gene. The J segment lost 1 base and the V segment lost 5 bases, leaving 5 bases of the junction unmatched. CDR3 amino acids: CASSPRGVGTDTQYF. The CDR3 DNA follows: TGTGCCAGCAGCCCGCGGGGGGTCGGCACAGATACGCAGTATTTT. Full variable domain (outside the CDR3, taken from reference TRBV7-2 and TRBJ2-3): GAGVSQSPSNKVTEKGKDVELRCDPISGHTALYWYRQSLGQGLEFLIYFQGNSAPDKSGLPSDRFSAERTGGSVSTLTIQRTQQEDSAVYLCASSPRGVGTDTQYFGPGTRLTVL.

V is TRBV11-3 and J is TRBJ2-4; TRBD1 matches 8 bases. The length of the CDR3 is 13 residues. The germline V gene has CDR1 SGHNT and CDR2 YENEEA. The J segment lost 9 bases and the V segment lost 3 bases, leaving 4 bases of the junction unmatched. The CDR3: CASSFYRGAIQYF. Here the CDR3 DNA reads TGTGCCAGCAGCTTCTACAGGGGGGCCATTCAGTACTTC.

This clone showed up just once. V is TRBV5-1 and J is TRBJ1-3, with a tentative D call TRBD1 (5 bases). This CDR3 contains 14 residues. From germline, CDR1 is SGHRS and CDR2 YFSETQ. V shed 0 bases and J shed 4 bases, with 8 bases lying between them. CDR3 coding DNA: TGCGCCAGCAGCTTGGCAGGGAACGGAAACACCATATATTTT. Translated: CASSLAGNGNTIYF.

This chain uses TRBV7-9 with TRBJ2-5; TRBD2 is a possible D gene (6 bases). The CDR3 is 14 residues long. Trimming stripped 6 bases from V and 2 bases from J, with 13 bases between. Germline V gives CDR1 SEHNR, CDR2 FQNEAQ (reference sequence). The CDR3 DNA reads TGTGCCAGCAGACCCGGCCGGGGGCAAGAGACCCAGTACTTC. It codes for CASRPGRGQETQYF.

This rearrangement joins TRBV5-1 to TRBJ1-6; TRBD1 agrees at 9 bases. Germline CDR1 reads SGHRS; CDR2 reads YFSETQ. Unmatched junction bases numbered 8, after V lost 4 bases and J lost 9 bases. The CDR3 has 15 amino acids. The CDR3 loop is CASSPRTGDGSPLHF. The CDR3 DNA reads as TGCGCCAGCAGCCCCCGGACAGGGGATGGTTCACCCCTCCACTTT.

In DNA form, the CDR3 reads TGTGCCAGCGGCGGGACAGGGCTCCGCTCTGGAAACACCATATATTTT. This translates into CASGGTGLRSGNTIYF. The gene calls are TRBV3-1 (or the pseudogene TRBV3-2) and TRBJ1-3; TRBD1 agrees at 9 bases. Per the germline V gene, CDR1 is LGHDT and CDR2 is YNNKEL (reference sequence). The CDR3 has 16 amino acids. V gave up 8 bases and J gave up 0 bases; unmatched junction bases: 8.

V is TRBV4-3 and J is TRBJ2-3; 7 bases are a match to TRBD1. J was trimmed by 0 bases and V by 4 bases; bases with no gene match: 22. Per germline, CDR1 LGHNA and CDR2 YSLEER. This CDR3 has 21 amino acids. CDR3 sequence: CASSRFLRRDSHHPSTDTQYF. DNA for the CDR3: TGCGCCAGCAGCCGCTTCCTAAGACGGGACAGCCACCATCCCAGCACAGATACGCAGTATTTT.

The CDR3 DNA reads TGTGCCAGTATGGGGACAGGGGACACCGGGGAGCTGTTTTTT. It is translated as CASMGTGDTGELFF. J is TRBJ2-2 and V is TRBV19; 10 nucleotides agree with TRBD1. With V trimmed by 7 bases and J by 3 bases, 2 bases remained unmatched. Germline V gene data show CDR1 as LNHDA and CDR2 as SQIVND (reference sequence). This CDR3 is 14 amino acids long.

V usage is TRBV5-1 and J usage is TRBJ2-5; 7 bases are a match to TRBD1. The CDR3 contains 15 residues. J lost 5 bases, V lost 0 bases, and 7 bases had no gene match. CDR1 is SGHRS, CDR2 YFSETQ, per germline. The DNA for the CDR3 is TGCGCCAGCAGCTTGGAAACAGGGGCTGGGGAGACCCAGTACTTC. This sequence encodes CASSLETGAGETQYF. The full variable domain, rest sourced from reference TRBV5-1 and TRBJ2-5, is KAGVTQTPRYLIKTRGQQVTLSCSPISGHRSVSWYQQTPGQGLQFLFEYFSETQRNKGNFPGRFSGRQFSNSRSEMNVSTLELGDSALYLCASSLETGAGETQYFGPGTRLLVL.

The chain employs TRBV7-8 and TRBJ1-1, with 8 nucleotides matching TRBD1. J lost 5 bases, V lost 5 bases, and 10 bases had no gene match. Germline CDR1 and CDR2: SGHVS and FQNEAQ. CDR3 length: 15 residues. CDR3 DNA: TGTGCCAGCAGCCCCAGGACAGGGAGGGGAACTGAAGCTTTCTTT. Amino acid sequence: CASSPRTGRGTEAFF.

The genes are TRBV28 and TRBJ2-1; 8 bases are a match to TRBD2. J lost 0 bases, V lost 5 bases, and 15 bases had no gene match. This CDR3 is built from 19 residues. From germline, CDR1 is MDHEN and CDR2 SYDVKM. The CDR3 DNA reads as TGTGCCAGCAGTCATAGCGGGGCCGTAATGTTAAGCTCCTACAATGAGCAGTTCTTC. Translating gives CASSHSGAVMLSSYNEQFF. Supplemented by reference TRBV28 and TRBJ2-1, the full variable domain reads DVKVTQSSRYLVKRTGEKVFLECVQDMDHENMFWYRQDPGLGLRLIYFSYDVKMKEKGDIPEGYSVSREKKERFSLILESASTNQTSMYLCASSHSGAVMLSSYNEQFFGPGTRLTVL.

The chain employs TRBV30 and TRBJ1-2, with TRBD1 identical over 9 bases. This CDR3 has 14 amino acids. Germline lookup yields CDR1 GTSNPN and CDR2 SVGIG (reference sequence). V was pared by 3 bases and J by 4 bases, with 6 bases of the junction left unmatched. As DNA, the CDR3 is TGTGCCTGGAGGAGGACAGGGGAAGGCTATGGCTACACCTTC. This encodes CAWRRTGEGYGYTF.

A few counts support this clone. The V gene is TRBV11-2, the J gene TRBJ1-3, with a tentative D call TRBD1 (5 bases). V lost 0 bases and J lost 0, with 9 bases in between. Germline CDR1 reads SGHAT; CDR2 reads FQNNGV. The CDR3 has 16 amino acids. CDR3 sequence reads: CASSLDFGGSGNTIYF. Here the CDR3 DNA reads TGTGCCAGCAGCTTAGATTTCGGGGGCTCTGGAAACACCATATATTTT.

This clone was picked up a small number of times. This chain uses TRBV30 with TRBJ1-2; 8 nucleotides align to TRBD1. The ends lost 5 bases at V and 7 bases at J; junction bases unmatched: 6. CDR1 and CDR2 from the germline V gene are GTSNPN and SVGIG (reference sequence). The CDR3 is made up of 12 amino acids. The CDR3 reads CAWLQGGGGYTF. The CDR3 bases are TGTGCCTGGCTACAGGGGGGGGGTGGCTACACCTTC.

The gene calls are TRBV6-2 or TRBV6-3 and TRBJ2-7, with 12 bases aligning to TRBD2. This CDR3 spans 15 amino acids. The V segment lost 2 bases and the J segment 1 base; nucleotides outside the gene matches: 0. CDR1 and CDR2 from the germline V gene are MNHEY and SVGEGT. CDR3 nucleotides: TGTGCCAGCAGTTACACTAGCGGGGGGTCCTACGAGCAGTACTTC. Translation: CASSYTSGGSYEQYF.

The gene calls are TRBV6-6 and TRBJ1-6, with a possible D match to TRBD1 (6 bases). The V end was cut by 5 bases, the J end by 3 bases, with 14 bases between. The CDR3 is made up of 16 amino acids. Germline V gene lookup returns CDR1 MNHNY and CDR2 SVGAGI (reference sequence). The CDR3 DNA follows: TGTGCCAGCAGTACTATGACAGGCCGCTATAATTCACCCCTCCACTTT. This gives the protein CASSTMTGRYNSPLHF.

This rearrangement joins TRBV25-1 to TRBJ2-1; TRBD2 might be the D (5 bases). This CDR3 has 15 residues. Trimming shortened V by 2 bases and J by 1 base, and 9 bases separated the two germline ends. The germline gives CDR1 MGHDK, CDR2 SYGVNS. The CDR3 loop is CASSEPGGSYNEQFF. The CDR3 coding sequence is TGTGCCAGCAGTGAACCGGGCGGGTCCTACAATGAGCAGTTCTTC.

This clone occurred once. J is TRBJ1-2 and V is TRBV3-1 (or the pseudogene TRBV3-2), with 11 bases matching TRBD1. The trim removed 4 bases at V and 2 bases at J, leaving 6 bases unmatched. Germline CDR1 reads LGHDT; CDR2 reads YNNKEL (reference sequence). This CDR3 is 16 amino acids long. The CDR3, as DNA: TGTGCCAGCAGCCGGACAGGGGGCGCCCAAAACTATGGCTACACCTTC. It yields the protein CASSRTGGAQNYGYTF.

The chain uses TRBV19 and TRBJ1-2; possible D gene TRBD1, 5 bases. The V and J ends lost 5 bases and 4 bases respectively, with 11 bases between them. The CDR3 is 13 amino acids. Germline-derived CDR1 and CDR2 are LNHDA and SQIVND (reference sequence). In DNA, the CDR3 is TGTGCCAGTAGTCCACCGGGGGGCTATGGCTACACCTTC. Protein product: CASSPPGGYGYTF. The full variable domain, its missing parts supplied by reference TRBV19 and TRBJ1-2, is DGGITQSPKYLFRKEGQNVTLSCEQNLNHDAMYWYRQDPGQGLRLIYYSQIVNDFQKGDIAEGYSVSREKKESFPLTVTSAQKNPTAFYLCASSPPGGYGYTFGSGTRLTVV.

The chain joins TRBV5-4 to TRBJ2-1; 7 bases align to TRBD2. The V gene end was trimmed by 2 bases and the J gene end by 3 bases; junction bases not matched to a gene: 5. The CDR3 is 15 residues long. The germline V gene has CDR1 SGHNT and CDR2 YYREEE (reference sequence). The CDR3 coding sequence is TGTGCCAGCAGCTTAGAGCGGGGCGACTACAATGAGCAGTTCTTC. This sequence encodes CASSLERGDYNEQFF.

The CDR3 loop is CASSYPPGTNEKLFF. CDR3 DNA sequence: TGTGCCAGCAGTTACCCCCCCGGGACTAATGAAAAACTGTTTTTT. The V gene is TRBV6-5, the J gene TRBJ1-4; D ambiguous. The CDR3 consists of 15 residues. Trimming took off 2 bases at V and 2 bases at J, with 9 bases between the two ends. Germline V CDR1 and CDR2: MNHEY, SVGAGI.

CDR3 protein: CSVSGGARNEQFF. CDR3 DNA sequence: TGCAGCGTTAGCGGGGGGGCTCGAAATGAGCAGTTCTTC. The J gene is TRBJ2-1, the V gene TRBV29-1; 10 positions agree with TRBD2. V shed 5 bases and J 7 bases; nucleotides not matched to a gene: 5. Germline V lookup: CDR1 SQVTM, CDR2 ANQGSEA. This CDR3 comprises 13 residues.

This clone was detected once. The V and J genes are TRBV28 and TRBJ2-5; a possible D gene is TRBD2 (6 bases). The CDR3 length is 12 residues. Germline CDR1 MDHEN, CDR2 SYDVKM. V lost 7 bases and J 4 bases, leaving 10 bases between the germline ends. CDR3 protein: CASTGGSETQYF. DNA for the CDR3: TGTGCCAGCACCGGGGGTTCAGAGACCCAGTACTTC.